A selection of T cell receptor beta chains follows, all from one sample in a study of T-cell memory formation after mild COVID-19. TCRdb ran MiXCR on the 5' RACE reads and lists one entry per CDR3 protein. The sample lists 200,000 or so distinct CDR3 sequences; 15% to 20% were seen once. The sequenced sample consisted of PBMCs or a T cell subset sorted from them (not recorded which). All receptors come from an adult woman who had mild COVID-19 (a few samples of this study predate the infection). Cell type and time point are not known. Each CDR3 is given with its conserved first and last residue. Fields, in order: clone size, D gene, J gene, V gene, CDR3 protein, CDR3 DNA. The D gene is left open where the match is weak. Clone size is shown for a subset of rows, as once, few, many or a class of expanded clone.

few,TRBD1,TRBJ2-7,TRBV4-2,CASSARWGTGEYEQYF,TGTGCCAGCAGCGCAAGATGGGGGACAGGGGAATACGAGCAGTACTTC
few,NA,TRBJ2-3,TRBV9,CASSVLQGLRDTQYF,TGTGCCAGCAGCGTACTGCAGGGTCTAAGGGATACGCAGTATTTT
NA,TRBD2,TRBJ2-5,TRBV5-6,CASSSMTSGETQYF,TGTGCCAGCAGCTCAATGACTAGCGGGGAGACCCAGTACTTC
NA,NA,TRBJ2-3,TRBV28,CASSGVYDTQYF,TGTGCCAGCAGTGGGGTCTATGATACGCAGTATTTT
few,TRBD1,TRBJ1-6,TRBV20-1,CSARVPDRPNSPLHF,TGCAGTGCTAGAGTGCCGGACAGGCCGAATTCACCCCTCCACTTT
few,NA,TRBJ2-4,TRBV2,CASRLTVAKNIQYF,TGTGCCAGCAGGCTGACAGTAGCCAAAAACATTCAGTACTTC
NA,NA,TRBJ2-7,TRBV4-3,CASSQEGDGTYEQYF,TGCGCCAGCAGCCAAGAAGGGGACGGCACTTACGAGCAGTACTTC
few,NA,TRBJ1-2,TRBV12-3/TRBV12-4,CASRELGFYGYTF,TGTGCCAGCAGGGAGTTGGGGTTCTATGGCTACACCTTC
NA,NA,TRBJ2-7,TRBV5-1,CASSFNNEDRYF,TGCGCCAGCAGCTTCAACAACGAGGATCGGTACTTC
NA,NA,TRBJ1-6,TRBV20-1,CSASPQGIPPLHF,TGCAGTGCTAGCCCCCAGGGGATTCCACCCCTCCACTTT
NA,NA,TRBJ2-6,TRBV12-3/TRBV12-4,CASSLRGAGANVLTF,TGTGCCAGCAGTTTAAGGGGGGCGGGGGCCAACGTCCTGACTTTC
NA,NA,TRBJ1-3,TRBV18,CASSPINAGPGNTIYF,TGTGCCAGCTCACCAATCAACGCAGGTCCTGGAAACACCATATATTTT
many,NA,TRBJ2-3,TRBV7-2,CASSYRRGGGPSDTQYF,TGTGCCAGCAGCTACCGTAGGGGGGGAGGGCCGTCAGATACGCAGTATTTT
few,TRBD1,TRBJ1-1,TRBV29-1,CSGRQGTGTEAFF,TGCAGCGGAAGACAGGGCACAGGCACTGAAGCTTTCTTT
few,TRBD2,TRBJ2-3,TRBV5-1,CASSSSGRVTDTQYF,TGCGCCAGCAGCTCAAGCGGGAGGGTCACAGATACGCAGTATTTT
many,NA,TRBJ1-2,TRBV14,CASSPGVRGGYTF,TGTGCCAGCAGCCCCGGGGTTAGGGGCGGCTACACCTTC
many,NA,TRBJ2-7,TRBV12-3/TRBV12-4,CASSPGSGSYEQYF,TGTGCCAGCAGTCCCGGGTCGGGCTCCTACGAGCAGTACTTC
NA,NA,TRBJ1-2,TRBV20-1,CSAIQGSRVLNYGYTF,TGCAGTGCAATACAGGGCTCCCGTGTCCTTAACTATGGCTACACCTTC
NA,TRBD2,TRBJ2-1,TRBV7-2,CASSPAWTSGNEQFF,TGTGCCAGCAGCCCCGCATGGACTAGCGGGAATGAGCAGTTCTTC
NA,TRBD1,TRBJ1-5,TRBV20-1,CSADRGLGNQPQHF,TGCAGTGCTGACAGGGGTTTGGGTAATCAGCCCCAGCATTTT
many,NA,TRBJ2-2,TRBV6-2/TRBV6-3,CASSYSTGELFF,TGTGCCAGCAGTTACTCAACGGGGGAGCTGTTTTTT
NA,NA,TRBJ1-2,TRBV7-9,CASSFKTVIAGGYTF,TGTGCCAGCAGCTTCAAGACAGTGATCGCTGGTGGCTACACCTTC
NA,NA,TRBJ1-2,TRBV4-1,CASSQASKGQGDYGYTF,TGCGCCAGCAGCCAAGCATCAAAGGGGCAGGGCGACTATGGCTACACCTTC